This T cell receptor (beta chain) was profiled in a study of blood T cell repertoires in COVID-19. Overall study context: Acute and convalescent COVID-19 samples came from the United States, Italy and Spain.

As originally analysed: Amplified reference gene primers provided the basis for estimating nucleated cell counts. Assay: immunoSEQ multiplex PCR; the TCRdb copy retains only in-frame clones and omits some. Clonal size and the V and J genes are those of that table, whereas D and trimming came from the DNA. The repertoire holds tens of thousands of clones, with roughly 87% as singletons. V lost 2 bases and J 8 bases, leaving 6 bases between the germline ends. CDR1 and CDR2 from the germline V gene are PRHDT and FYEKMQ (reference sequence). The CDR3 is made up of 12 amino acids. The genes are TRBV13 and TRBJ1-4; D not resolved. The TCR sequence derives from a woman aged 50 to 65 with acute or convalescent COVID-19. Sequenced sample: peripheral blood. The DNA of the CDR3 is TGTGCCAGCAGCTTATCGGGGGAAAAACTGTTTTTT. It specifies CASSLSGEKLFF.